This is a list of T cell receptor beta chains from one sample in a study of cytomegalovirus exposure and HLA in healthy donors. The protocol was immunoSEQ multiplex PCR, while the TCRdb copy is restricted to in-frame clones and leaves out a portion. The profile shows tens of thousands of clones, 80% to 85% of them singletons. The sample taken for sequencing was PBMCs. These receptors came from a man aged 30 to 39 in good health and CMV-seronegative. Both conserved end residues are part of each CDR3. D genes are given only for firm matches. The size entry is marked missing in some rows and otherwise reads once, few, many or a size class.

j_call clone_size v_call d_call cdr3_nt cdr3_aa
TRBJ2-1 - TRBV4-1 TRBD2 TGCGCCAGCAGCCAAGGTCTAGCGGGTAATGAGCAGTTCTTC CASSQGLAGNEQFF
TRBJ1-3 - TRBV6-5 - TGTGCCAGCAGTTACTCAGGGCCTGGGGCCGGAAACACCATATATTTT CASSYSGPGAGNTIYF
TRBJ1-6 - TRBV5-1 TRBD1 TGCGCCAGCAGCCTACCCGGGACAGGGAATTCACCCCTCCACTTT CASSLPGTGNSPLHF
TRBJ2-3 - TRBV6-4 - TGTGCCAGCAGTGAGGCGGGGAGCACAGATACGCAGTATTTT CASSEAGSTDTQYF
TRBJ2-5 - TRBV5-6 TRBD2 TGTGCCAGCAGCTTGAAGGGACTAGGGCGAGAGACCCAGTACTTC CASSLKGLGRETQYF
TRBJ2-7 few TRBV27 TRBD2 TGTGCCAGCAGTTACGGGACTAGCAGAGCCTACGAGCAGTACTTC CASSYGTSRAYEQYF
TRBJ1-2 - TRBV11-3 - TGTGCCAGCAGCTCCCAGAACAGGCGCTATGGCTACACCTTC CASSSQNRRYGYTF
TRBJ1-1 - TRBV19 - TGTGCCAGTAGTATAGAGGCAGGGAACACTGAAGCTTTCTTT CASSIEAGNTEAFF
TRBJ2-7 - TRBV7-9 - TGTGCCAGCAGCTTAGTTAGTCCCTACGAGCAGTACTTC CASSLVSPYEQYF
TRBJ2-3 - TRBV15 TRBD2 TGTGCCACCAGCAGAGTTCTAGCGGGAGTAGCGGCTCGCACAGATACGCAGTATTTT CATSRVLAGVAARTDTQYF
TRBJ1-5 - TRBV19 TRBD1 TGTGCCAGTAGTATAGATCCGGGACAGGGGAATCGTCAGCCCCAGCATTTT CASSIDPGQGNRQPQHF
TRBJ2-5 - TRBV9 TRBD1 TGTGCCAGCAGCGTGGGGACAGGGTCTTACCAAGAGACCCAGTACTTC CASSVGTGSYQETQYF
TRBJ2-1 - TRBV29-1 - TGCAGCGTTGATCACGGGATGAATAACAATGAGCAGTTCTTC CSVDHGMNNNEQFF
TRBJ1-5 - TRBV15 - TGTGCCACCAGCAGAACACAGGGTGTCTTGCAGCCCCAGCATTTT CATSRTQGVLQPQHF
TRBJ2-2 - TRBV19 TRBD1 TGTGCCAGTAGTGGCCCGGACAGGGGGCCGGCCGGGGAGCTGTTTTTT CASSGPDRGPAGELFF
TRBJ2-1 - TRBV7-2 - TGTGCCAGCAGCTTAGAGGGACTCCCCCGGAATGAGCAGTTCTTC CASSLEGLPRNEQFF
TRBJ2-5 - TRBV28 TRBD2 TGTGCCAGCAGTTTAACTAGCGGGGGCCAAGAGACCCAGTACTTC CASSLTSGGQETQYF
TRBJ2-5 once TRBV18 TRBD1 TGTGCCAGCTCACCAATTACAGGGGAAGAGACCCAGTACTTC CASSPITGEETQYF
TRBJ2-1 - TRBV15 - TGTGCCACCAGCAGAGGCCTCGCGGGGAGATACAATGAGCAGTTCTTC CATSRGLAGRYNEQFF
TRBJ2-1 - TRBV6-5 TRBD2 TGTGCCAGCAGTTACTCTTTCGAGGGAGGGCCTAATGAGCAGTTCTTC CASSYSFEGGPNEQFF
TRBJ1-5 - TRBV29-1 - TGCAGCGTTGGTAGCGATAGCAATCAGCCCCAGCATTTT CSVGSDSNQPQHF
TRBJ1-3 - TRBV5-4 - TGTGCCAGCAGCACTAGGAGCTCTGGAAACACCATATATTTT CASSTRSSGNTIYF
TRBJ1-3 - TRBV11-2 - TGTGCCAGCAGCCCCGGTGGGGCTCGGAACACCATATATTTT CASSPGGARNTIYF
TRBJ2-3 - TRBV9 - TGTGCCAGCAGCGTAGAGGGGTCCTATAGCACAGATACGCAGTATTTT CASSVEGSYSTDTQYF
TRBJ2-6 - TRBV15 - TGTGCCACCAGCAGAGATAGTAGGGGCACTGGGGCCAACGTCCTGACTTTC CATSRDSRGTGANVLTF
TRBJ1-5 - TRBV2 - TGTGCCAGCAGTGAAGTGACACGTCGAAGTCAGCCCCAGCATTTT CASSEVTRRSQPQHF
TRBJ1-1 - TRBV30 - TGTGCCTGGAGGAGCGACGGGGAGAGGACTGAAGCTTTCTTT CAWRSDGERTEAFF
TRBJ2-1 - TRBV19 TRBD2 TGTGCCAGTAGTATAGATGGGCGGGGGGGCTACAATGAGCAGTTCTTC CASSIDGRGGYNEQFF
TRBJ2-5 - TRBV4-3 TRBD2 TGCGCCAGCAGCCAAGAGGACCCCTCTAGCGGGAGTAAGGAGACCCAGTACTTC CASSQEDPSSGSKETQYF
TRBJ1-4 once TRBV5-1 - TGCGCCAGCAGCTTTAGAGGACAATATGAAAAACTGTTTTTT CASSFRGQYEKLFF
TRBJ1-5 - TRBV28 - TGTGCCAGCAGTTCCATTAGCAATCAGCCCCAGCATTTT CASSSISNQPQHF
TRBJ2-1 - TRBV4-3 TRBD2 TGCGCCAGCAGCCAAGAAGTAGCGGGGGGGCTGGGTGAGCAGTTCTTC CASSQEVAGGLGEQFF
TRBJ1-2 - TRBV5-6 TRBD1 TGTGCCAGCAGCCACCGGGACAGGGCTAACTATGGCTACACCTTC CASSHRDRANYGYTF
TRBJ1-2 - TRBV5-4 TRBD1 TGTGCCAGCAGCTTGGTGGGACAGGCTTATGGCTACACCTTC CASSLVGQAYGYTF
TRBJ2-7 once TRBV30 - TGTGCCTGGACCCCAAACAGGGAACTCTACGAGCAGTACTTC CAWTPNRELYEQYF
TRBJ2-1 - TRBV7-9 TRBD2 TGTGCCAGCAGCACACTAGCGGGACATGGGGAGCAGTTCTTC CASSTLAGHGEQFF
TRBJ1-1 - TRBV10-2 TRBD1 TGCGCCAGCAGTGCCCGGACAGGGGGAAACACTGAAGCTTTCTTT CASSARTGGNTEAFF
TRBJ2-3 - TRBV5-4 - TGTGCCAGCAGCTTGGTTCGGGGAAGCACAGATACGCAGTATTTT CASSLVRGSTDTQYF
TRBJ2-7 - TRBV18 - TGTGCCAGCTCACCAGTCGACAGGAACTACGAGCAGTACTTC CASSPVDRNYEQYF
TRBJ2-7 - TRBV7-2 TRBD2 TGTGCCAGCAGCTCTAGGACTAGCGGGAGGTTCCACGAGCAGTACTTC CASSSRTSGRFHEQYF